This T cell receptor beta chain was recovered during a study of blood T cell repertoires in COVID-19 (dated by TCRdb to 2018 to 2020). For the study in its entirety: Samples covering the acute and convalescent phases of COVID-19 were provided by collaborators in the United States, Italy and Spain. The repertoires were released in a freely available public database intended as a resource for research on the immune response to SARS-CoV-2. Sample metadata almost always included a de-identified subject ID, COVID-19 status, age in years and sex. Where HLA class I and class II types were available, the types were taken from metadata supplied by the sample provider, not from assay-based typing. The prospective study material was composed of cDNA or gDNA derived from T cells, B-cell-depleted T cells, or PBMCs. Subjects who had been exposed to COVID-19, were actively infected with it, or had recovered from it provided the deeply sampled blood TCRbeta repertoires that made up the dataset. Samples were obtained from the ongoing ImmuneRACE study (first 160 participants) and from 1,254 subjects provided by 6 global collaborators. Study-wide findings and limitations: The amount of clinical and demographic metadata varied by source and participant and was provided uncurated.

This clone was seen a few times. This receptor's antigen is unknown. No base-level quality is on record; no much larger clone is a single base apart. Collaborating institutions collected whole blood in K2EDTA tubes following their own protocols. For TCRbeta analysis, collaborators shipped samples in one of three forms: frozen whole blood, isolated PBMCs, or DNA extracted from either of those sample types. The germline V gene encodes CDR1 MNHNY and CDR2 SVGAGI (reference sequence). Counted from cysteine to phenylalanine, this CDR3 has 15 amino acids. Only the CDR3 portion is preserved as DNA: 45 bases, with reading frame beginning at the first base. Trimming removed 5 bases from V and 2 bases from J, leaving 15 bases between the germline ends. TCRbeta CDR3 regions were amplified from genomic DNA by means of the immunoSEQ Assay, a bias-controlled multiplex PCR. The paper's processing steps were these. Within the assay, amplification of reference gene primers was used to estimate how many nucleated cells each sample contained. Sequence reads were collapsed and filtered to measure the absolute abundance of every unique TCRbeta CDR3 rearrangement. For each sample, productive Simpson clonality was calculated by taking the square root of Simpson's diversity index across productive rearrangements. Drawn from immuneACCESS, this table holds only the in-frame rearrangements with V and J called that TCRdb kept. Clones are partly lost; checked studies trace under half to an unresolved V gene and leave the rest unexplained. V, J and clone size reflect that table, while D and trimming were determined from the DNA. The sample records about 110,000 clones, about two thirds of which are singletons. The top ten clonotypes cover roughly 2% of the sample.

The TCR comes from a woman in her thirties or forties with acute or convalescent COVID-19. Sequenced: peripheral blood. Recombination linked TRBV6-6 to TRBJ1-1; 5 matching bases give a weak D call of TRBD1. CDR3 region: CASSPLGADNTEAFF. The sequenced DNA is TGTGCCAGCAGTCCTCTAGGGGCAGATAACACTGAAGCTTTCTTT.